These T cell receptor beta chains were read from a single sample in a study of tumor and adjacent non-tumor tissue in lung cancer. TCRdb re-analysed the multiplex PCR reads in MiXCR, keeping a single row per CDR3 protein. The table has approximately 68,000 distinct CDR3 sequences, 65% to 80% seen once; the top ten hold 45%. The sample comprised distant non-tumor lung tissue. These TCRs come from a man aged 55 to 70 with non-small cell lung cancer. CDR3s leave out the opening cysteine and the closing phenylalanine or tryptophan. Fields, in order: V gene, J gene, CDR3 length, CDR3 protein.

V: TRBV6-5
J: TRBJ1-5
length: 12
CDR3: ASRRLQGGQHKH

V: TRBV6-6
J: TRBJ2-7
length: 12
CDR3: ASRPDRIAGMQY

V: TRBV12-3/TRBV12-4
J: TRBJ2-7
length: 13
CDR3: ASSLRDRSSYEQY

V: TRBV6-5
J: TRBJ2-6
length: 18
CDR3: ASSYLLRTRGALGANVLT

V: TRBV12-3/TRBV12-4
J: TRBJ2-7
length: 12
CDR3: ASSREAGGLEQY

V: TRBV28
J: TRBJ1-5
length: 16
CDR3: ASSLGPAGGASNQPQH

V: TRBV5-1
J: TRBJ2-3
length: 14
CDR3: ASSLRPRMELATQY

V: TRBV20-1
J: TRBJ2-1
length: 12
CDR3: SAGLAGTIDEQI

V: TRBV6-1
J: NA
length: 13
CDR3: ASSELQDSTDMQH

V: TRBV14
J: TRBJ2-7
length: 13
CDR3: ASSPIAGATYEQY

V: TRBV2
J: TRBJ2-3
length: 11
CDR3: GSSEYGADTQY

V: TRBV5-1
J: TRBJ2-1
length: 15
CDR3: ASSLGNLPSMSSEQF

V: TRBV5-4
J: TRBJ2-1
length: 11
CDR3: ASSSRGSKEQF

V: TRBV13
J: TRBJ2-3
length: 13
CDR3: ASSLARQNTDMLY

V: TRBV11-1
J: TRBJ2-3
length: 13
CDR3: TSSPETGFTDTQY

V: TRBV29-1
J: TRBJ2-7
length: 13
CDR3: SNDPDQGLGNEQY

V: TRBV6-5
J: TRBJ1-1
length: 14
CDR3: ASRISSGTRNTVAF

V: TRBV12-3/TRBV12-4
J: TRBJ2-7
length: 12
CDR3: ACSSYAGSYEQY

V: TRBV29-1
J: TRBJ2-1
length: 12
CDR3: SVESPERYNEQF

V: TRBV29-1
J: TRBJ1-5
length: 11
CDR3: SVEAGSNQHQH

V: TRBV20-1
J: TRBJ2-1
length: 12
CDR3: SAKDKRTSYEQF

V: TRBV11-1
J: TRBJ2-3
length: 13
CDR3: VSCPGIGFTDTQY